The 30 T cell receptor beta chains in this list originate from one sample, sequenced in a study of T cell responses to AZD1222 COVID-19 vaccine. Some clones are missing from TCRdb's copy, which holds only in-frame ones; the method was immunoSEQ multiplex PCR. The sample lists roughly 150,000 clones, 70% to 90% occurring once. Sequenced here: peripheral blood, sampled 28 days after the second AZD1222 dose. The receptors here all came from an adult who received the AZD1222 COVID-19 vaccine.

This clone occurred once. The gene calls are TRBV10-3 and TRBJ2-7, with D possibly matching TRBD1 (5 bases). The length of the CDR3 is 14 residues. V dropped 4 bases and J dropped 4 bases, with 14 bases sitting between them. Germline loops: CDR1 ENHRY, CDR2 SYGVKD. The CDR3 DNA reads TGTGCCATCAGTGCCATTACCACAGGTTACGAGCAGTACTTC. Its translation: CAISAITTGYEQYF.

The chain is built from TRBV6-5 and TRBJ1-3; 7 bases are a match to TRBD1. Germline assignment: CDR1 MNHEY and CDR2 SVGAGI. The trim removed 2 bases at V and 2 bases at J, leaving 3 bases unmatched. This CDR3 has 15 amino acids. The CDR3 loop is CASSYAQGAGNTIYF. As DNA, the CDR3 is TGTGCCAGCAGTTACGCCCAGGGGGCTGGAAACACCATATATTTT.

V is TRBV6-2 or TRBV6-3 and J is TRBJ1-1, with no clear D. The CDR3 sequence is 16 residues long. The V gene's germline CDR1 is MNHEY and CDR2 SVGEGT. The ends were cut back, 2 bases at V and 1 base at J, with 14 bases in the middle. The CDR3 reads CASSYLVPDPNTEAFF. CDR3 coding DNA: TGTGCCAGCAGTTACCTGGTCCCGGACCCGAACACTGAAGCTTTCTTT.

V usage is TRBV5-1 and J usage is TRBJ2-5, with D possibly matching TRBD2 (5 bases). This CDR3 region has 16 residues. Between the trimmed V and J ends, which lost 3 bases and 4 bases, there was a span of 19 bases. Germline values: CDR1 SGHRS, CDR2 YFSETQ. CDR3 in DNA: TGCGCCAGCAGCTCTTTATCGGGATTGTTTGGAGAGACCCAGTACTTC. Its protein is CASSSLSGLFGETQYF. The whole variable domain, remainder taken from reference TRBV5-1 and TRBJ2-5, is KAGVTQTPRYLIKTRGQQVTLSCSPISGHRSVSWYQQTPGQGLQFLFEYFSETQRNKGNFPGRFSGRQFSNSRSEMNVSTLELGDSALYLCASSSLSGLFGETQYFGPGTRLLVL.

This clone was seen only a few times. J is TRBJ1-2 and V is TRBV19; a possible D gene is TRBD1 (5 bases). The CDR3 is 13 amino acids. In germline, CDR1 is LNHDA, CDR2 SQIVND (reference sequence). Between the trimmed V and J ends, which lost 8 bases and 4 bases, there was a span of 14 bases. As DNA, the CDR3 is TGTGCCAGTTCCCACAGGTTTTCCTATGGCTACACCTTC. It encodes CASSHRFSYGYTF.

The chain carries TRBV10-1 and TRBJ1-2; possible D gene TRBD1, 5 bases. The germline CDR1 and CDR2 sequences are WNHNN and SYGVQD (reference sequence). This CDR3 spans 15 amino acids. The ends were cut back, 3 bases at V and 4 bases at J, with 15 bases in the middle. The CDR3 here is CASSEVAGSGYGYTF. DNA for the CDR3: TGCGCCAGCAGTGAAGTGGCAGGGTCGGGCTATGGCTACACCTTC.

This chain connects TRBV15 to TRBJ1-2; 9 bases agree with TRBD1. CDR3 length: 15 residues. CDR1 is LNHNV, CDR2 YYDKDF, per germline (reference sequence). The ends lost 5 bases at V and 5 bases at J; junction bases unmatched: 9. CDR3 bases: TGTGCCACCAGCGGACCCAACAGGGGGCAATATGGCTACACCTTC. This translates into CATSGPNRGQYGYTF.

Concerning this clone itself: The same CDR3 is also encoded by other DNA sequences in this sample. The J gene is TRBJ1-2, the V gene TRBV6-5; no firm D call. V shed 0 bases and J shed 8 bases, with 7 bases lying between them. Germline CDR1 MNHEY, CDR2 SVGAGI. The CDR3 runs to 12 residues. The CDR3: CASSYSGGGYTF. CDR3 coding DNA: TGTGCCAGCAGTTACTCAGGCGGGGGCTACACCTTC.

The rearrangement joins TRBV3-1 (or the pseudogene TRBV3-2) to TRBJ1-2; the match to TRBD1 covers 12 bases. Germline V gene lookup returns CDR1 LGHDT and CDR2 YNNKEL (reference sequence). V dropped 0 bases and J dropped 8; count of bases not matched to a gene: 7. The CDR3 spans 16 residues. CDR3 sequence: CASSQDSGQGARGYTF. CDR3 nucleotide sequence: TGTGCCAGCAGCCAAGATTCGGGACAGGGGGCGAGAGGCTACACCTTC.

The genes are TRBV10-2 and TRBJ1-1; no definite D call. V lost 8 bases and J lost 2, with 6 bases in between. This CDR3 has 11 residues. CDR1 WSHSY and CDR2 SAAADI come from the germline V gene. CDR3 region: CASSTNTEAFF. CDR3 nucleotides: TGCGCCAGCTCCACTAACACTGAAGCTTTCTTT.

The V call is TRBV5-1, the J call TRBJ1-1; 8 bases line up with TRBD1. The junction had 4 bases not matched to a gene; V was cut back by 3 bases and J by 0 bases. The CDR3 runs to 15 residues. The germline V gene has CDR1 SGHRS and CDR2 YFSETQ. This CDR3 reads CASSSQGGVNTEAFF. CDR3 sequence (DNA): TGCGCCAGCAGCTCACAGGGGGGAGTGAACACTGAAGCTTTCTTT.

This clone was seen only a few times. This rearrangement joins TRBV25-1 to TRBJ1-4, with D uncertain. The CDR3 totals 13 residues. Germline V gene sequence: CDR1 MGHDK, CDR2 SYGVNS. The V gene lost 1 base and the J gene lost 11 bases, with 11 bases spanning the gap. The CDR3 region has the DNA TGTGCCAGCAGTGAATCGGAGCGTTCTAAACTGTTTTTT. As protein: CASSESERSKLFF.

The chain recombines TRBV19 with TRBJ2-1, with a weak D call TRBD2 (6 bases). Germline CDR1 reads LNHDA; CDR2 reads SQIVND (reference sequence). V was clipped by 1 base and J by 6 bases, with 7 bases between them. There are 13 residues in the CDR3. CDR3 sequence: CASSIGSGNEQFF. DNA of the CDR3: TGTGCCAGTAGTATAGGTAGCGGCAATGAGCAGTTCTTC.

V usage is TRBV3-1 (or the pseudogene TRBV3-2) and J usage is TRBJ2-3; D remains unclear. CDR3 length: 17 residues. Trimming shortened V by 1 base and J by 4 bases, and 18 bases separated the two germline ends. Germline lookup yields CDR1 LGHDT and CDR2 YNNKEL (reference sequence). CDR3 nucleotide sequence: TGTGCCAGCAGCCAAGGTGTACTACGGAGTCTCTCAGATACGCAGTATTTT. The encoded protein is CASSQGVLRSLSDTQYF.

This rearrangement joins TRBV3-1 (or the pseudogene TRBV3-2) to TRBJ1-4, with 7 bases fitting TRBD1. Germline CDR1 is LGHDT and CDR2 is YNNKEL (reference sequence). The CDR3 runs 18 residues. V lost 3 bases, J lost 3 bases, and 13 bases stayed unmatched. In nucleotides, the CDR3 is TGTGCCAGCAGCCAGCCGGTGGGGACAGCTCTTTCTAATGAAAAACTGTTTTTT. This codes for CASSQPVGTALSNEKLFF.

The CDR3 loop is CASSKMGAGAYEQYF. The CDR3, as DNA: TGTGCCAGCAGCAAAATGGGGGCAGGGGCCTACGAGCAGTACTTC. This chain uses TRBV6-2 or TRBV6-3 with TRBJ2-7, with a tentative D call TRBD1 (6 bases). V lost 6 bases and J 2 bases, leaving 17 bases between the germline ends. The V gene's germline CDR1 is MNHEY and CDR2 SVGEGT. The CDR3 length is 15 residues.

The V and J genes are TRBV10-3 and TRBJ2-5; D unclear. V dropped 2 bases and J dropped 4 bases, with 5 bases sitting between them. The CDR3 consists of 12 residues. Germline CDR1 ENHRY, CDR2 SYGVKD. The chain's CDR3 is CAISEVGETQYF. For the CDR3, the DNA is TGTGCCATCAGTGAGGTGGGAGAGACCCAGTACTTC.

The chain links TRBV10-3 to TRBJ1-2; 7 nucleotides line up with TRBD1. V shed 5 bases, J shed 8 bases, and the junction held 20 bases outside the gene matches. Germline V CDR1 and CDR2: ENHRY, SYGVKD. The CDR3 contains 17 residues. The CDR3 protein is CAISPTDLGTARWGYTF. The CDR3 nucleotides are TGTGCCATCAGTCCAACCGACCTGGGGACAGCCCGATGGGGCTACACCTTC.

This sequence joins TRBV7-2 and TRBJ1-2, with unresolved D. The CDR3 is 12 residues long. V lost 8 bases, J lost 8 bases, and 15 bases lay in between. CDR1 and CDR2 (germline): SGHTA, FQGNSA. The CDR3 DNA sequence: TGTGCCAGCCCCTCTAGGGAGGTCGGCTACACCTTC. Translation gives CASPSREVGYTF.

The J gene is TRBJ1-2, the V gene TRBV5-1, with D possibly being TRBD1 (6 bases). Germline values: CDR1 SGHRS, CDR2 YFSETQ. V was cut by 4 bases and J by 4 bases, with 23 bases left in between. This CDR3 has 17 amino acids. CDR3 protein: CASSPRQVTDLRYGYTF. The CDR3 coding sequence is TGCGCCAGCAGCCCACGACAGGTAACAGACCTCCGCTATGGCTACACCTTC.

The genes are TRBV3-1 (or the pseudogene TRBV3-2) and TRBJ1-2; the D is unclear. The CDR3 runs to 15 residues. V was cut by 0 bases and J by 4 bases, with 12 bases left in between. Looked up from germline, CDR1 is LGHDT and CDR2 is YNNKEL (reference sequence). The CDR3, as DNA: TGTGCCAGCAGCCAAGATTGGCCTAAGGCCTATGGCTACACCTTC. Translating gives CASSQDWPKAYGYTF.

The chain joins TRBV5-1 to TRBJ1-6; 8 bases align to TRBD1. In germline, CDR1 is SGHRS, CDR2 YFSETQ. This CDR3 comprises 16 residues. Germline trimming cut 3 bases from V and 10 bases from J; bases unmatched to any gene: 12. In DNA, the CDR3 is TGCGCCAGCAGCTCCTATGGGACAGGAGTTATCTCACCCCTCCACTTT. Translated: CASSSYGTGVISPLHF.

This chain connects TRBV9 to TRBJ1-4; TRBD1 aligns across 7 bases. The CDR3 covers 17 residues. Trimming took 3 bases from V and 0 from J; bases not matched to a gene: 8. Germline V CDR1 and CDR2: SGDLS, YYNGEE. The CDR3 sequence: CASSAWQGGATNEKLFF. CDR3 DNA: TGTGCCAGCAGCGCTTGGCAGGGGGGTGCAACTAATGAAAAACTGTTTTTT. The full variable domain, with the rest looked up from reference TRBV9 and TRBJ1-4, is DSGVTQTPKHLITATGQRVTLRCSPRSGDLSVYWYQQSLDQGLQFLIQYYNGEERAKGNILERFSAQQFPDLHSELNLSSLELGDSALYFCASSAWQGGATNEKLFFGSGTQLSVL.

The chain joins TRBV13 to TRBJ1-2; no reliable D call. Trimming cost V 2 bases and J 6 bases, with 7 bases left between them. Germline V lookup: CDR1 PRHDT, CDR2 FYEKMQ (reference sequence). The CDR3 has 12 amino acids. This CDR3 reads CASSLRRNGYTF. The CDR3 DNA is TGTGCCAGCAGCTTAAGACGAAATGGCTACACCTTC.

This chain joins TRBV5-5 and TRBJ1-4; the match to TRBD1 covers 10 bases. Germline V CDR1 and CDR2: SGHKS, YYEKEE (reference sequence). The CDR3 has 16 residues. With 2 bases clipped from V and 7 bases from J, the junction kept 8 bases outside the gene matches. The CDR3 region is CASSFGTGTGAEKLFF. CDR3 sequence (DNA): TGTGCCAGCAGCTTTGGTACCGGGACAGGGGCTGAAAAACTGTTTTTT.

The J gene is TRBJ1-2, the V gene TRBV5-1; D is uncertain. The V gene's germline CDR1 is SGHRS and CDR2 YFSETQ. Trimming pared 0 bases from V and 0 bases from J, leaving 9 bases between. The CDR3 spans 15 residues. This CDR3 is CASSLGAAANYGYTF. The CDR3 DNA follows: TGCGCCAGCAGCTTGGGGGCAGCCGCTAACTATGGCTACACCTTC.

V gene TRBV3-1 (or the pseudogene TRBV3-2) combines with J gene TRBJ2-5, with 8 bases identical to TRBD2. The germline V gene has CDR1 LGHDT and CDR2 YNNKEL (reference sequence). The CDR3 has 14 residues. V was clipped by 8 bases and J by 4 bases; unmatched bases: 9. CDR3 DNA: TGTGCCAGCGGGGAAAACAGCGGGGGAGAGACCCAGTACTTC. It is translated as CASGENSGGETQYF.

The chain employs TRBV11-2 and TRBJ2-7, with D perhaps matching TRBD2 (6 bases). Germline V CDR1 and CDR2: SGHAT, FQNNGV. This CDR3 is 15 amino acids long. Trimming left V 1 base short and J 3 bases short, with 13 bases between. In DNA, the CDR3 is TGTGCCAGCAGCTTAGGGAGGGCAGCGAACTACGAGCAGTACTTC. Encoded protein: CASSLGRAANYEQYF.

The V gene is TRBV4-1, the J gene TRBJ2-7; a possible D gene is TRBD1 (5 bases). The CDR3 has 16 residues. Germline CDR1 MGHRA, CDR2 YSYEKL. Between the trimmed V and J ends, which lost 0 bases and 2 bases, there was a span of 14 bases. CDR3 protein: CASSQDSSGRAYEQYF. DNA of the CDR3: TGCGCCAGCAGCCAAGATAGTTCGGGCAGGGCCTACGAGCAGTACTTC.

The CDR3 protein is CASSERRGTFYEQYF. CDR3 nucleotides: TGTGCCAGCAGTGAACGGCGGGGGACCTTCTACGAGCAGTACTTC. V and J are TRBV2 and TRBJ2-7, with TRBD2 matching over 7 bases. The V gene's germline CDR1 is SNHLY and CDR2 FYNNEI. CDR3 length: 15 residues. V was pared by 2 bases and J by 3 bases, with 7 bases of the junction left unmatched.